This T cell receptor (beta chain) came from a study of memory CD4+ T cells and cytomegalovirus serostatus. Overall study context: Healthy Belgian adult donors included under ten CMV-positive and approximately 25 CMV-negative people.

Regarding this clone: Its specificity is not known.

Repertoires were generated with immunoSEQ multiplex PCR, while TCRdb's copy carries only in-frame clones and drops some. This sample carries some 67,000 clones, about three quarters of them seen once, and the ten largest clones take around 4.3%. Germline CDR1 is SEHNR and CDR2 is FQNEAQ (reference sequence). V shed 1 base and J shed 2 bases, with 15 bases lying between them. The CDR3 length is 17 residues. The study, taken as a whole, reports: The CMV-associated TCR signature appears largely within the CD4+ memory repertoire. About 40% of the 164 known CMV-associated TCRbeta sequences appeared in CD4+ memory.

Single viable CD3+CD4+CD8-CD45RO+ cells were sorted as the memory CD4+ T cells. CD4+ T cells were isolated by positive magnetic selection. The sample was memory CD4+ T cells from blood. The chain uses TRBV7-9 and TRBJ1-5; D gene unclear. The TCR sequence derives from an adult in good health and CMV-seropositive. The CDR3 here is CASSLDGSSGGNQPQHF. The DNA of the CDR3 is TGTGCCAGCAGCTTAGACGGGTCCTCAGGAGGCAATCAGCCCCAGCATTTT.